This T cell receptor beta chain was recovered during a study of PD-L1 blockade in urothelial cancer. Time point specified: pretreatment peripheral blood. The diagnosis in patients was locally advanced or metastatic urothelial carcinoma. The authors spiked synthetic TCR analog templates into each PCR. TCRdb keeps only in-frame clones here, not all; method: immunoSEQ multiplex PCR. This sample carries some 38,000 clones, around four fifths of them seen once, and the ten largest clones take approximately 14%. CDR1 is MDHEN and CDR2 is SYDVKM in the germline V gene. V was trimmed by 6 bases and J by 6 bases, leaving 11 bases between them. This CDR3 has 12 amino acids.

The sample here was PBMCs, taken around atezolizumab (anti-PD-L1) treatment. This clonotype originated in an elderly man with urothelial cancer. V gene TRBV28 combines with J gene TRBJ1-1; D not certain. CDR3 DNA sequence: TGTGCCAGCAGCTTAAAGAGGGCTGAAGCTTTCTTT. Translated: CASSLKRAEAFF.